These 7 T cell receptor beta chains were sequenced from one sample in a study of cytomegalovirus exposure and HLA in healthy donors. TCRdb's copy holds only in-frame clones and misses some; the assay was immunoSEQ multiplex PCR. The data contain about 200,000 clones, roughly 82% of them singletons. The sequencing sample was made of PBMCs. Receptors were obtained from a woman under 30 in good health and CMV-seronegative.

This clone showed up just once. The chain employs TRBV11-2 and TRBJ2-2; 7 nucleotides align to TRBD1. In germline, CDR1 is SGHAT, CDR2 FQNNGV. The V and J ends lost 4 bases and 0 bases, in that order; junction bases with no gene match: 8. CDR3 length: 17 residues. This CDR3 is CASSWGQTFPNTGELFF. The CDR3 DNA is TGTGCCAGCAGCTGGGGACAGACTTTCCCGAACACCGGGGAGCTGTTTTTT.

The chain uses TRBV6-4 and TRBJ1-6; D possibly corresponds to TRBD1 (6 bases). Germline CDR1 is MRHNA and CDR2 is SNTAGT. The CDR3 totals 15 residues. The V gene lost 8 bases and the J gene lost 6 bases, with 17 bases spanning the gap. CDR3: CASSSEGDGNSPLHF. The CDR3 DNA sequence: TGTGCCAGCTCCTCCGAGGGGGACGGTAATTCACCCCTCCACTTT.

The CDR3 DNA follows: TGTGCCAGCAGTCGCTCCCCGGGACTAGCGGGAGGGGGGTACGAGCAGTACTTC. It yields the protein CASSRSPGLAGGGYEQYF. The rearrangement joins TRBV7-2 to TRBJ2-7; 16 nucleotides agree with TRBD2. Germline V gene data show CDR1 as SGHTA and CDR2 as FQGNSA. V lost 6 bases to trimming and J lost 4 bases; unmatched junction nucleotides: 12. The CDR3 spans 18 residues.

This chain joins TRBV27 and TRBJ1-2; TRBD1 matches at 7 bases. V lost 6 bases and J lost 2; bases outside the gene matches: 6. This CDR3 is 14 amino acids long. In germline, CDR1 is MNHEY, CDR2 SMNVEV (reference sequence). In DNA, the CDR3 is TGTGCCAGCAGGCGGATAGGGGGCAACTATGGCTACACCTTC. This encodes CASRRIGGNYGYTF.

The chain is built from TRBV14 and TRBJ1-5, with D unclear. Germline V gene data show CDR1 as SGHDN and CDR2 as FVKESK. CDR3 length: 12 residues. The germline V and J ends were trimmed by 2 bases and 9 bases, with 8 bases remaining between them. CDR3: CASSQQYGPQHF. In DNA, the CDR3 is TGTGCCAGCAGCCAACAGTATGGGCCCCAGCATTTT.

This clone was counted a single time. This chain joins TRBV27 and TRBJ2-3; 10 nucleotides align to TRBD1. The CDR3 has 14 residues. V lost 7 bases and J lost 1; bases outside the gene matches: 2. Germline CDR1 MNHEY, CDR2 SMNVEV (reference sequence). CDR3 sequence (DNA): TGTGCCAGCAATGGACAGGGGGGCACAGATACGCAGTATTTT. Protein sequence: CASNGQGGTDTQYF.

This clone was counted a few times. The chain is built from TRBV6-6 and TRBJ1-1; 7 bases match TRBD1. J gave up 3 bases and V 2 bases, and 9 bases lay outside the gene matches. CDR3 length equals 16 residues. Germline-derived CDR1 and CDR2 are MNHNY and SVGAGI (reference sequence). CDR3 region: CASSYAWDRGYTEAFF. The CDR3 nucleotides read TGTGCCAGCAGTTACGCCTGGGACAGAGGGTACACTGAAGCTTTCTTT.